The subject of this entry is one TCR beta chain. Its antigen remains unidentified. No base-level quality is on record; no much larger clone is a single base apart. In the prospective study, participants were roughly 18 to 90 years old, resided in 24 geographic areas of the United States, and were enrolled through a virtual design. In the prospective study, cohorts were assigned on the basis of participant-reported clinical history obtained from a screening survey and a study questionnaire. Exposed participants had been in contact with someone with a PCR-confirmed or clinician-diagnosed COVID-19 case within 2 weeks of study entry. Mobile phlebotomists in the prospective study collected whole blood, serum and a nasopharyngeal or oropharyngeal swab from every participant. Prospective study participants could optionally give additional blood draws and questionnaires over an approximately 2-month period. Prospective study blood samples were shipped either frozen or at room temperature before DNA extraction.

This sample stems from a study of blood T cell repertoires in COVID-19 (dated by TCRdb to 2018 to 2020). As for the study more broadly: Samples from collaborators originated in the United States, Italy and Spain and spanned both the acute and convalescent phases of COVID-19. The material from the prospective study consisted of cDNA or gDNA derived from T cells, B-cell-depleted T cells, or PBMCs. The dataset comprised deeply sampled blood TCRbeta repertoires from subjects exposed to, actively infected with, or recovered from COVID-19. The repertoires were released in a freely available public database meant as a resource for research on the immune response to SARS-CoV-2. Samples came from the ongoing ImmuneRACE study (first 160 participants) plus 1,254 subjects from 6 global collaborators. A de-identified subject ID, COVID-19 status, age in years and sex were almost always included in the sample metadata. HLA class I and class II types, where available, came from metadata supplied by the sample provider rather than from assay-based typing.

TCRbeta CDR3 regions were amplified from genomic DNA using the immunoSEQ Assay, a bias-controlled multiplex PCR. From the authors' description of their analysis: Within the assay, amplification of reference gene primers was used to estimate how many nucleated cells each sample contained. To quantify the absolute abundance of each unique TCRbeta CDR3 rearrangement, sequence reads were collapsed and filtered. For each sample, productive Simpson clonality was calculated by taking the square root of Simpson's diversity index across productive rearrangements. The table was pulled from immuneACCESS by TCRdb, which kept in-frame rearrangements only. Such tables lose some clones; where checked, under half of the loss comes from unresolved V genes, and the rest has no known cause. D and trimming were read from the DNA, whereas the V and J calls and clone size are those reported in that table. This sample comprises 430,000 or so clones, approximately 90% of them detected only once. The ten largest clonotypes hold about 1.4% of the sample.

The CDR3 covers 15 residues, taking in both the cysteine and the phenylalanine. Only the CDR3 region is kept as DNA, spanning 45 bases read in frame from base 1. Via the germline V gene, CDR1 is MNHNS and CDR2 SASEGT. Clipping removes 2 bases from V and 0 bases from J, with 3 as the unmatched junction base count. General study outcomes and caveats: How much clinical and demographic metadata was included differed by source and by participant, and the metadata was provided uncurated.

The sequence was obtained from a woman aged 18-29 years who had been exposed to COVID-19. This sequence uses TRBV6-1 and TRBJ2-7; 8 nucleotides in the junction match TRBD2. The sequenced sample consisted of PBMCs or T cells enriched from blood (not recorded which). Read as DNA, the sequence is TGTGCCAGCAGTGAACAGCGGGGGATCTCCTACGAGCAGTACTTC. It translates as CASSEQRGISYEQYF.